This T cell receptor (beta chain) was identified during a study of cytomegalovirus exposure and HLA in healthy donors. On the study more broadly: Most genotyped donors, around 78% of fewer than 400, had Caucasian-associated genetic ancestry.

Whole-study findings and limits: What a later analysis reportedly showed was that an Asian-associated ancestry cluster had fewer N-insertions than the approximately 670-donor mean. Later analysis suggested most CMV-associated TCR beta chains were HLA-restricted. Roughly even sequencing depth across donors was the assumption behind the presence/absence analyses.

The PCR was carried out with 60 Vbeta primers and 13 Jbeta primers. Profiling relied on immunoSEQ multiplex PCR, and the TCRdb table lists in-frame clones only, not all of them. The sample consists of roughly 150,000 clones, around a tenth of them appearing once. Germline V CDR1 and CDR2: MNHNS, SASEGT. CDR3 length: 15 amino acids. V lost 4 bases and J lost 0, with 10 bases in between. This clone was seen only a few times. Its antigen is not known. This chain links TRBV6-1 with TRBJ1-5; D is possibly TRBD1 (6 bases). The sample was PBMCs. This receptor was identified in a man aged 45-65 years in good health and CMV-seronegative. This CDR3 reads CASSGGQISNQPQHF. The CDR3 DNA follows: TGTGCCAGCAGTGGAGGACAGATTAGCAATCAGCCCCAGCATTTT.